What follows are 27 T cell receptor beta chains derived from one specimen sequenced in a study of blood T cell repertoires in COVID-19 (TCRdb year 2020). Library creation used the immunoSEQ multiplex PCR assay. This immuneACCESS table, as held by TCRdb, lists in-frame sequences with V and J called but not all clones. Of the missing ones, under half trace to an unresolved V gene in checked studies; the others have no known cause. For this sample there are about 59,000 clones; 70% to 75% appear just once. The ten most abundant clones make up around 18% of the sample. The sequenced sample was peripheral blood. These receptors were collected from a woman in her fifties or sixties with active or convalescent COVID-19.

This clone occurred once. The J gene is TRBJ2-7, the V gene TRBV4-2; 7 bases are a match to TRBD1. Trimming at V came to 3 bases and at J to 2 bases, leaving 7 bases not matched to a gene. CDR3 length: 15 residues. CDR1 and CDR2 (germline): LGHNA, YNFKEQ. DNA of the CDR3: TGTGCCAGCAGCCAGAAATTAGGGACAGCCTACGAGCAGTACTTC. Translation gives CASSQKLGTAYEQYF.

The chain joins TRBV5-5 to TRBJ2-1, with TRBD2 matching 11 bases. CDR1 and CDR2 from the germline V gene are SGHKS and YYEKEE (reference sequence). With 2 bases clipped from V and 2 bases from J, the junction kept 3 bases outside the gene matches. The CDR3 extends over 16 amino acids. CDR3 coding DNA: TGTGCCAGCAGCTTCAGACTAGCGGGAACCTACAATGAGCAGTTCTTC. It is translated as CASSFRLAGTYNEQFF. The full variable domain, rest sourced from reference TRBV5-5 and TRBJ2-1, is DAGVTQSPTHLIKTRGQQVTLRCSPISGHKSVSWYQQVLGQGPQFIFQYYEKEERGRGNFPDRFSARQFPNYSSELNVNALLLGDSALYLCASSFRLAGTYNEQFFGPGTRLTVL.

This clone was seen a handful of times. This chain links TRBV5-1 with TRBJ2-7; 10 nucleotides agree with TRBD1. This CDR3 has 15 residues. In germline, CDR1 is SGHRS, CDR2 YFSETQ. With 1 base clipped from V and 6 bases from J, the junction kept 7 bases outside the gene matches. CDR3 sequence (DNA): TGCGCCAGCAGCTTGAGTATCGGACAGGGGGTCGAGCAGTACTTC. Translation: CASSLSIGQGVEQYF.

The genes are TRBV19 and TRBJ2-7, with 8 positions matching TRBD1. Germline CDR1 LNHDA, CDR2 SQIVND (reference sequence). V was pared by 5 bases and J by 0 bases, with 6 bases of the junction left unmatched. The CDR3 loop spans 15 amino acids. The CDR3 DNA reads TGTGCCAGTAGTCCCTCCGGGACAGGCTCCTACGAGCAGTACTTC. Translating it yields CASSPSGTGSYEQYF. The full variable domain, in which reference TRBV19 and TRBJ2-7 provide the parts outside the CDR3, is DGGITQSPKYLFRKEGQNVTLSCEQNLNHDAMYWYRQDPGQGLRLIYYSQIVNDFQKGDIAEGYSVSREKKESFPLTVTSAQKNPTAFYLCASSPSGTGSYEQYFGPGTRLTVT.

The chain joins TRBV7-8 to TRBJ2-7; 7 bases map to TRBD2. The V and J ends lost 7 bases and 9 bases, in that order; junction bases with no gene match: 18. CDR1 is SGHVS, CDR2 FQNEAQ, per germline. CDR3 length equals 15 residues. CDR3 in amino acids: CASTARREANAWQYF. The CDR3 DNA follows: TGTGCCAGCACCGCCCGCCGGGAGGCCAATGCTTGGCAGTACTTC.

The V gene is TRBV3-1 (or the pseudogene TRBV3-2), the J gene TRBJ2-7; 7 bases agree with TRBD2. The CDR3 has 17 amino acids. Looked up from germline, CDR1 is LGHDT and CDR2 is YNNKEL (reference sequence). Unmatched junction bases numbered 13, after V lost 0 bases and J lost 5 bases. CDR3 nucleotide sequence: TGTGCCAGCAGCCAAGATCGCGGGGGAGTCACTCCTCACGAGCAGTACTTC. As protein: CASSQDRGGVTPHEQYF.

CDR3 in amino acids: CASTQGLLSSGSYNEQFF. CDR3 coding DNA: TGTGCCAGCACGCAGGGACTCCTCTCTAGCGGGAGTTACAATGAGCAGTTCTTC. V usage is TRBV6-4 and J usage is TRBJ2-1; 10 bases are shared with TRBD2. Germline V gene lookup returns CDR1 MRHNA and CDR2 SNTAGT. The CDR3 covers 18 residues. The V segment lost 7 bases and the J segment 4 bases; nucleotides outside the gene matches: 16.

This clone was seen a handful of times. This rearrangement joins TRBV30 to TRBJ2-7, with D possibly TRBD1 on 6 matching bases. Trimming took 0 bases from V and 5 from J, leaving 11 bases between them. Per the germline V gene, CDR1 is GTSNPN and CDR2 is SVGIG (reference sequence). This CDR3 contains 13 residues. The CDR3 loop reads CAWSVNRVNEQYF. The DNA for the CDR3 is TGTGCCTGGAGTGTAAACAGGGTAAACGAGCAGTACTTC.

The chain carries TRBV7-8 and TRBJ1-2; TRBD1 matches at 8 bases. In germline, CDR1 is SGHVS, CDR2 FQNEAQ. Germline trimming cut 3 bases from V and 5 bases from J; bases unmatched to any gene: 8. The CDR3 has 15 residues. The CDR3 DNA follows: TGTGCCAGCAGCTTTAGACAGGGGAGCCCTTATGGCTACACCTTC. This gives the protein CASSFRQGSPYGYTF.

This chain connects TRBV6-4 to TRBJ2-3; D not certain. CDR3 size: 14 residues. Trimming took 0 bases from V and 5 from J, leaving 9 bases between them. Germline loops: CDR1 MRHNA, CDR2 SNTAGT. Here the CDR3 DNA reads TGTGCCAGCAGTGACTCGGGTTCGGGAGATACGCAGTATTTT. It translates to CASSDSGSGDTQYF.

The gene calls are TRBV25-1 and TRBJ2-2; 8 bases agree with TRBD2. In germline, CDR1 is MGHDK, CDR2 SYGVNS. This CDR3 spans 16 amino acids. V was pared by 1 base and J by 5 bases, with 6 bases of the junction left unmatched. The CDR3 bases are TGTGCCAGCAGTGAATTTGGGACTAGTCGGACCGGGGAGCTGTTTTTT. It translates to CASSEFGTSRTGELFF.

This chain connects TRBV3-1 (or the pseudogene TRBV3-2) to TRBJ1-2; 8 positions match TRBD1. The V gene's germline CDR1 is LGHDT and CDR2 YNNKEL (reference sequence). This CDR3 spans 15 amino acids. After removal of 1 base from V and 6 bases from J, the junction contained 7 bases not matched to a gene. CDR3 nucleotide sequence: TGTGCCAGCAGCCAAGGGACAGGGAGAGTGAATGGCTACACCTTC. Residues: CASSQGTGRVNGYTF.

In nucleotides, the CDR3 is TGTGCCTGGGGGACCGGACAGGGGGAACAGCCCCAGCATTTT. Residues: CAWGTGQGEQPQHF. This chain links TRBV30 with TRBJ1-5; the match to TRBD1 covers 10 bases. Per the germline V gene, CDR1 is GTSNPN and CDR2 is SVGIG (reference sequence). The CDR3 runs to 14 residues. Trimming at V came to 5 bases and at J to 7 bases, leaving 8 bases not matched to a gene.

V usage is TRBV6-1 and J usage is TRBJ1-2, with D unclear. Per the germline V gene, CDR1 is MNHNS and CDR2 is SASEGT. The ends were cut back, 2 bases at V and 5 bases at J, with 12 bases in the middle. The CDR3 totals 14 residues. The CDR3 sequence: CASSETPENYGYTF. CDR3 coding DNA: TGTGCCAGCAGTGAAACACCAGAAAATTATGGCTACACCTTC.

The chain is built from TRBV10-3 and TRBJ1-3; 8 nucleotides match TRBD1. This CDR3 region has 14 residues. J gave up 3 bases and V 5 bases, and 3 bases lay outside the gene matches. Germline V CDR1 and CDR2: ENHRY, SYGVKD. CDR3 sequence (DNA): TGTGCCATCAGTACAGGGGGAAATGGAAACACCATATATTTT. Translating it yields CAISTGGNGNTIYF.

Regarding this clone: The sample contains more than one DNA sequence encoding this CDR3. The V gene is TRBV5-5, the J gene TRBJ2-7; 14 nucleotides agree with TRBD2. V lost 4 bases to trimming and J lost 2 bases; unmatched junction nucleotides: 2. Germline-derived CDR1 and CDR2 are SGHKS and YYEKEE (reference sequence). The CDR3 totals 15 residues. This CDR3 is CASSPTSGRAYEQYF. The CDR3 region has the DNA TGTGCCAGCAGCCCGACTAGCGGGAGGGCCTACGAGCAGTACTTC. The variable domain in full, completed from reference TRBV5-5 and TRBJ2-7, reads DAGVTQSPTHLIKTRGQQVTLRCSPISGHKSVSWYQQVLGQGPQFIFQYYEKEERGRGNFPDRFSARQFPNYSSELNVNALLLGDSALYLCASSPTSGRAYEQYFGPGTRLTVT.

The V gene is TRBV5-1, the J gene TRBJ2-2, with 8 bases aligning to TRBD1. This CDR3 region has 15 residues. V shed 5 bases, J shed 5 bases, and the junction held 8 bases outside the gene matches. Per germline, CDR1 SGHRS and CDR2 YFSETQ. The DNA for the CDR3 is TGCGCCAGCAGGGCGGACAGGGAAAGAACCGGGGAGCTGTTTTTT. Translating gives CASRADRERTGELFF. Full variable domain (missing parts from reference TRBV5-1 and TRBJ2-2): KAGVTQTPRYLIKTRGQQVTLSCSPISGHRSVSWYQQTPGQGLQFLFEYFSETQRNKGNFPGRFSGRQFSNSRSEMNVSTLELGDSALYLCASRADRERTGELFFGEGSRLTVL.

V gene TRBV10-3 combines with J gene TRBJ1-1; a possible D gene is TRBD1 (6 bases). V was pared by 8 bases and J by 1 base, with 17 bases between. The CDR3 sequence is 15 residues long. CDR1 and CDR2 (germline): ENHRY, SYGVKD. CDR3 region: CAIREKGEENTEAFF. Here the CDR3 DNA reads TGTGCCATCCGAGAGAAGGGGGAAGAGAACACTGAAGCTTTCTTT.

The chain employs TRBV3-1 (or the pseudogene TRBV3-2) and TRBJ2-2, with D perhaps TRBD2 (5 bases). Trimming pared 4 bases from V and 3 bases from J, leaving 15 bases between. This CDR3 is 16 amino acids long. The germline V gene has CDR1 LGHDT and CDR2 YNNKEL (reference sequence). CDR3 loop: CASSPRASRDTGELFF. CDR3 in DNA: TGTGCCAGCAGCCCAAGAGCTAGCCGAGACACCGGGGAGCTGTTTTTT.

The chain couples TRBV25-1 to TRBJ1-1; 7 nucleotides match TRBD1. The trim removed 5 bases at V and 1 base at J, leaving 7 bases unmatched. This CDR3 is 15 amino acids long. CDR1 MGHDK and CDR2 SYGVNS come from the germline V gene. The CDR3 sequence is CASSPRTGSNTEAFF. CDR3 DNA: TGTGCCAGCAGTCCCCGGACAGGATCGAACACTGAAGCTTTCTTT. The full variable domain, rest sourced from reference TRBV25-1 and TRBJ1-1, is EADIYQTPRYLVIGTGKKITLECSQTMGHDKMYWYQQDPGMELHLIHYSYGVNSTEKGDLSSESTVSRIRTEHFPLTLESARPSHTSQYLCASSPRTGSNTEAFFGQGTRLTVV.

The chain recombines TRBV30 with TRBJ2-7; D is undetermined. CDR3 length: 13 amino acids. Germline V gives CDR1 GTSNPN, CDR2 SVGIG (reference sequence). V lost 3 bases and J lost 2, with 11 bases in between. The chain's CDR3 is CAWSKTSAYEQYF. CDR3 nucleotide sequence: TGTGCCTGGAGCAAGACTTCTGCCTACGAGCAGTACTTC.

The chain uses TRBV29-1 and TRBJ2-1; TRBD2 matches at 11 bases. This CDR3 region has 14 residues. Germline V gene data show CDR1 as SQVTM and CDR2 as ANQGSEA. V shed 7 bases and J 4 bases; nucleotides not matched to a gene: 6. The chain's CDR3 is CSATSGSAYNEQFF. The DNA of the CDR3 is TGCAGCGCTACTAGCGGGAGCGCGTACAATGAGCAGTTCTTC.

The chain has TRBV4-1 and TRBJ2-1, with a tentative D call TRBD2 (6 bases). V gave up 4 bases and J gave up 0 bases, with 19 bases separating them. The germline V gene encodes CDR1 MGHRA and CDR2 YSYEKL. This CDR3 comprises 18 residues. The CDR3 loop reads CASSRVLRGRDSYNEQFF. CDR3 nucleotides: TGCGCCAGCAGCCGTGTCCTCAGAGGGCGGGACTCCTACAATGAGCAGTTCTTC.

V usage is TRBV7-9 and J usage is TRBJ2-1; D perhaps matches TRBD2 (5 bases). Germline loops: CDR1 SEHNR, CDR2 FQNEAQ (reference sequence). Trimming took off 8 bases at V and 4 bases at J, with 18 bases between the two ends. This CDR3 contains 15 residues. The CDR3 protein is CASGRRVAPYNEQFF. In DNA, the CDR3 is TGTGCCAGCGGCCGCCGGGTAGCGCCGTACAATGAGCAGTTCTTC.

The chain has TRBV11-2 and TRBJ2-3; 7 bases align to TRBD2. Trimming cost V 5 bases and J 3 bases; bases outside gene matches: 14. This CDR3 has 17 amino acids. Germline CDR1 reads SGHAT; CDR2 reads FQNNGV. The CDR3 coding sequence is TGTGCCAGCAGCCCAAACCTAGCGGAGGGGCGTACAGATACGCAGTATTTT. It specifies CASSPNLAEGRTDTQYF.

J is TRBJ2-1 and V is TRBV7-2, with D possibly being TRBD2 (6 bases). The CDR3 has 13 residues. V gave up 4 bases and J gave up 10 bases, with 14 bases separating them. CDR1 and CDR2 from the germline V gene are SGHTA and FQGNSA. The CDR3 DNA is TGTGCCAGCAGCTCTCTAGGGACTCGGGAGCAGTTCTTC. The encoded protein is CASSSLGTREQFF.

The J gene is TRBJ1-6, the V gene TRBV30; the match to TRBD1 covers 7 bases. The junction had 12 bases not matched to a gene; V was cut back by 6 bases and J by 7 bases. CDR1 and CDR2 (germline): GTSNPN, SVGIG (reference sequence). There are 15 residues in the CDR3. The CDR3: CACIGTARPNSPLHF. CDR3 bases: TGTGCCTGTATCGGGACAGCCAGACCCAATTCACCCCTCCACTTT.